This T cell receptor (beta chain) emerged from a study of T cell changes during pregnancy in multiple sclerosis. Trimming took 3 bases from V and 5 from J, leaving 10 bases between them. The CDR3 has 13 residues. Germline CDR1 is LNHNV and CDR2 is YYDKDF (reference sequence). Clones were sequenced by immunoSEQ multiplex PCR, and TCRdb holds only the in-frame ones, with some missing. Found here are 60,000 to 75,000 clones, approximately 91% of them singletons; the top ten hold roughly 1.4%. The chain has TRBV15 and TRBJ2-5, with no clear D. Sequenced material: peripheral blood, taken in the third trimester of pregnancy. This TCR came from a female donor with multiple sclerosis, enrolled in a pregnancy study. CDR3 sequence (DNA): TGTGCCACCAGCAGGAGGTCTGGGGAGACCCAGTACTTC. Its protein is CATSRRSGETQYF.